These 30 T cell receptor beta chains were sequenced from one sample in a study of breast tumors, draining lymph nodes, adjacent tissues listed by TCRdb under 2016. The library was produced with multiplex PCR. TCRdb records Illumina HiSeq 2000 as the sequencer. Starting from the raw public reads, TCRdb applied fastp trimming at Q25, assembled clones with MiXCR and retained in-frame beta chains. Entries are consolidated by CDR3 protein sequence, retaining the most common genes and DNA. This sample holds around 14,000 distinct CDR3 sequences; roughly 55% were observed only once. The top ten clonotypes cover under 35% of the sample. What was sequenced was tumor-adjacent breast tissue. These receptors were taken from a female donor with breast cancer. Some clones in this sample may be carry-over from other donors' samples.

The V and J genes are TRBV20-1 and TRBJ2-3; the match to TRBD2 covers 7 bases. The V and J ends lost 2 bases and 2 bases, in that order; junction bases with no gene match: 4. This CDR3 spans 14 amino acids. Germline loops: CDR1 DFQATT, CDR2 SNEGSKA (reference sequence). CDR3 amino acids: CSARKAGYTDTQYF. The CDR3 DNA reads as TGCAGTGCTAGAAAAGCGGGATACACAGATACGCAGTATTTT.

This clonotype was recorded many times. The rearrangement joins TRBV6-1 to TRBJ2-1; tentative D call: TRBD2 (5 bases). The germline V gene encodes CDR1 MNHNS and CDR2 SASEGT. V lost 10 bases and J 8 bases, leaving 18 bases between the germline ends. This CDR3 has 13 amino acids. Here the CDR3 DNA reads TGTGCCACGGGATGGGGAGAATATCATGAGCAGTTCTTC. Protein sequence: CATGWGEYHEQFF.

The chain employs TRBV19 and TRBJ1-5, with TRBD1 matching over 7 bases. J was trimmed by 3 bases and V by 1 base; bases with no gene match: 3. The CDR3 consists of 15 residues. The germline CDR1 and CDR2 sequences are LNHDA and SQIVND (reference sequence). As DNA, the CDR3 is TGTGCCAGTAGTATAGGGGGACAGTTCAATCAGCCCCAGCATTTT. Translated: CASSIGGQFNQPQHF.

Notes on this clonotype: Lacking the conserved final phenylalanine or tryptophan, this CDR3 likely reflects a read error. The V and J genes are TRBV7-2 and TRBJ2-2; D unresolved. Germline assignment: CDR1 SGHTA and CDR2 FQGNSA. This CDR3 has 13 residues. Trimming shortened V by 1 base and J by 3 bases, and 3 bases separated the two germline ends. The DNA of the CDR3 is TGTGCCAGCAGCTTAGGGGACACCGGGGAGCTGTTTTCT. This gives the protein CASSLGDTGELFS.

This clonotype was seen many times. CDR3 loop: CASSLTSGGVSSYNEQFF. Written as DNA, the CDR3 is TGTGCCAGCAGTTTAACTAGCGGGGGGGTAAGCTCCTACAATGAGCAGTTCTTC. The J gene is TRBJ2-1, the V gene TRBV12-3 or TRBV12-4; 13 nucleotides agree with TRBD2. Trimming cost V 2 bases and J 0 bases; bases outside gene matches: 4. The CDR3 totals 18 residues.

About this clonotype: The DNA is omitted, as the CDR3 cannot be located on it reliably, and the CDR3 follows TCRdb's listing. The chain employs TRBV4-1 and TRBJ1-5; TRBD1, the table's D call, lacks a check against the DNA. Germline assignment: CDR1 MGHRA and CDR2 YSYEKL. Counting both end residues, the CDR3 totals 23 amino acids. CDR3 amino acids: CASSSQTSVYFCAISEGDGGAHF.

This chain uses TRBV7-8 with TRBJ2-7, with D unclear. In germline, CDR1 is SGHVS, CDR2 FQNEAQ. The V and J ends lost 5 bases and 4 bases respectively, with 12 bases between them. The CDR3 is 13 amino acids. CDR3 sequence reads: CASSPQTGYEQYF. The CDR3 DNA sequence: TGTGCCAGCAGCCCTCAGACGGGTTACGAGCAGTACTTC.

This clonotype was seen repeatedly, ten times or more. The chain links TRBV27 to TRBJ2-3; 14 positions agree with TRBD2. Per the germline V gene, CDR1 is MNHEY and CDR2 is SMNVEV (reference sequence). The CDR3 length is 16 residues. The J segment lost 3 bases and the V segment lost 4 bases, leaving 3 bases of the junction unmatched. CDR3 in amino acids: CASSSRLAGGTDTQYF. In DNA form, the CDR3 reads TGTGCCAGCAGTTCCCGACTAGCGGGGGGGACAGATACGCAGTATTTT.

This chain connects TRBV27 to TRBJ1-2; TRBD1 matches 9 bases. This CDR3 is 16 amino acids long. With V trimmed by 3 bases and J by 1 base, 6 bases remained unmatched. Germline values: CDR1 MNHEY, CDR2 SMNVEV (reference sequence). The CDR3 DNA is TGTGCCAGCAGTTTCTCCGGGACAGGGTTTAACTATGGCTACACCTTC. It specifies CASSFSGTGFNYGYTF.

By sample fraction, this clonotype is medium-sized. J is TRBJ2-7 and V is TRBV11-2, with D uncertain. Germline-derived CDR1 and CDR2 are SGHAT and FQNNGV. The CDR3 has 14 amino acids. V was trimmed by 4 bases and J by 2 bases, leaving 12 bases between them. CDR3 nucleotide sequence: TGTGCCAGCAGCTCCGACCTAAGTCCCTACGAGCAGTACTTC. Residues: CASSSDLSPYEQYF.

The chain has TRBV2 and TRBJ1-2; weak D call: TRBD1 (6 bases). The CDR3 is 13 amino acids. Germline CDR1 reads SNHLY; CDR2 reads FYNNEI. V was cut by 6 bases and J by 1 base, with 9 bases left in between. The CDR3 is CASRRDINYGYTF. CDR3 in DNA: TGTGCCAGCAGGCGGGACATTAACTATGGCTACACCTTC.

Concerning this clonotype: This may come from a read error, since a much larger clone is one base off. This chain joins TRBV7-6 and TRBJ2-6; 9 bases agree with TRBD1. Germline V lookup: CDR1 SGHVS, CDR2 FNYEAQ. The V and J ends lost 2 bases and 2 bases, in that order; junction bases with no gene match: 16. This CDR3 spans 21 amino acids. The CDR3 here is CASSLRGPGTGLGPGANVLTF. CDR3 coding DNA: TGTGCCAGCAGCTTAAGGGGACCCGGGACAGGGCTGGGGCCTGGGGCCAACGTCCTGACTTTC.

This clonotype occurred many times. The chain has TRBV20-1 and TRBJ1-1; 7 bases agree with TRBD1. Germline V gene data show CDR1 as DFQATT and CDR2 as SNEGSKA (reference sequence). The V and J ends lost 4 bases and 5 bases, in that order; junction bases with no gene match: 4. The length of the CDR3 is 12 residues. CDR3 sequence reads: CSAIYRGTEAFF. The DNA of the CDR3 is TGCAGTGCTATATACAGGGGTACTGAAGCTTTCTTT.

The J gene is TRBJ1-6, the V gene TRBV7-2, with D perhaps TRBD1 (5 bases). From germline, CDR1 is SGHTA and CDR2 FQGNSA. V shed 5 bases and J shed 13 bases, with 24 bases lying between them. The CDR3 runs 16 residues. DNA of the CDR3: TGTGCCAGCAGCCAAGAGGGTACAGGACCCAATACCCCCCTCCACTTT. Encoded protein: CASSQEGTGPNTPLHF.

This clonotype was seen just once. The V gene is TRBV6-5, the J gene TRBJ2-1, with 13 bases aligning to TRBD2. CDR1 is MNHEY, CDR2 SVGAGI, per germline. The V gene end was trimmed by 6 bases and the J gene end by 5 bases; junction bases not matched to a gene: 4. The CDR3 has 15 residues. In nucleotides, the CDR3 is TGTGCCAGCAGCAGGACTAGCGGGAGAGACAATGAGCAGTTCTTC. Its translation is CASSRTSGRDNEQFF.

This clonotype was seen a handful of times. The CDR3 region is CSASEGQDRQLFF. For the CDR3, the DNA is TGCAGTGCTAGTGAGGGACAGGACCGCCAACTGTTTTTT. V and J are TRBV20-1 and TRBJ1-4, with 8 bases identical to TRBD1. V lost 3 bases to trimming and J lost 12 bases; unmatched junction nucleotides: 9. The CDR3 sequence is 13 residues long. From germline, CDR1 is DFQATT and CDR2 SNEGSKA (reference sequence).

This clonotype was detected many times. This chain connects TRBV5-8 to TRBJ1-6, with D possibly matching TRBD1 (6 bases). Germline assignment: CDR1 SGHTS and CDR2 YDEGEE. V was trimmed by 3 bases and J by 10 bases, leaving 26 bases between them. This CDR3 comprises 18 residues. CDR3 loop: CASSWRSGGAGVGSPLHF. The CDR3 coding sequence is TGTGCCAGCAGCTGGCGTTCGGGGGGCGCAGGGGTCGGATCACCCCTCCACTTT.

This clonotype is termed medium-sized (0.01 to 0.1%). The CDR3 DNA reads TGCGCCAGCAGCCTCGGGACTAGCGGGGGGCAAGAGACCCAGTACTTC. It is translated as CASSLGTSGGQETQYF. The J gene is TRBJ2-5, the V gene TRBV5-1; 15 positions agree with TRBD2. Trimming took 4 bases from V and 2 from J; bases not matched to a gene: 3. This CDR3 spans 16 amino acids. The germline V gene encodes CDR1 SGHRS and CDR2 YFSETQ.

This clonotype was seen once. The genes are TRBV9 and TRBJ2-3, with D uncertain. V lost 1 base to trimming and J lost 4 bases, with 10 bases between them. This CDR3 is built from 14 residues. From germline, CDR1 is SGDLS and CDR2 YYNGEE. The CDR3 DNA reads as TGTGCCAGCAGCGTACAAGCTGCTCCAGATACGCAGTATTTT. Its translation is CASSVQAAPDTQYF.

Remarks on this clonotype: Its ends do not fully match the called genes, so a read error is possible. This rearrangement joins TRBV24-1 to TRBJ1-4, with D unresolved. CDR1 and CDR2 from the germline V gene are KGHDR and SFDVKD. The CDR3 extends over 13 amino acids. In nucleotides, the CDR3 is TGTGCCACCAGTGAGTTTGGGGATGAAGAACTGTTTTTT. It specifies CATSEFGDEELFF.

This rearrangement joins TRBV2 to TRBJ1-6, with TRBD1 as a possible D gene (6 bases). CDR1 and CDR2 from the germline V gene are SNHLY and FYNNEI. Trimming took off 6 bases at V and 10 bases at J, with 19 bases between the two ends. CDR3 size: 15 residues. The chain's CDR3 is CASRKQGTGNSPLHF. The CDR3 nucleotides read TGTGCCAGCAGAAAACAGGGTACGGGAAACTCACCCCTCCACTTT.

The sample holds many counts of this clonotype. The chain carries TRBV11-3 and TRBJ1-1, with 8 positions matching TRBD1. J lost 1 base, V lost 2 bases, and 6 bases had no gene match. Germline CDR1 SGHNT, CDR2 YENEEA. The CDR3 loop spans 16 amino acids. The chain's CDR3 is CASSLRQGRGNTEAFF. The CDR3, as DNA: TGTGCCAGCAGCTTACGACAGGGGCGGGGGAACACTGAAGCTTTCTTT.

CDR3 DNA sequence: TGCAGTGCTAGAGCGATGACAGGGGGCGGTTCAGATACGCAGTATTTT. This translates into CSARAMTGGGSDTQYF. This sequence joins TRBV20-1 and TRBJ2-3; 10 nucleotides agree with TRBD1. The V gene's germline CDR1 is DFQATT and CDR2 SNEGSKA (reference sequence). V lost 1 base, J lost 4 bases, and 8 bases stayed unmatched. The CDR3 runs 16 residues.

This clonotype has at least ten counts. The V gene is TRBV5-6, the J gene TRBJ1-2; weak D call: TRBD1 (5 bases). Germline CDR1 reads SGHDT; CDR2 reads YYEEEE. The CDR3 is 18 residues long. Trimming removed 4 bases at V and 0 bases at J, with 22 bases between. The CDR3 DNA follows: TGTGCCAGCAGCCATTGGGGCACGTCGACCCCTGCTAACTATGGCTACACCTTC. Its translation: CASSHWGTSTPANYGYTF.

V is TRBV7-9 and J is TRBJ1-2; the D is unclear. Germline V gene lookup returns CDR1 SEHNR and CDR2 FQNEAQ (reference sequence). The CDR3 covers 13 residues. V was cut by 1 base and J by 4 bases, with 7 bases left in between. Here the CDR3 DNA reads TGTGCCAGCAGCTTAGGCCTTCTCTATGGCTACACCTTC. Translation: CASSLGLLYGYTF.

Many counts were recorded for this clonotype. The genes are TRBV7-8 and TRBJ1-2, with TRBD1 identical over 9 bases. Per the germline V gene, CDR1 is SGHVS and CDR2 is FQNEAQ. CDR3 size: 22 residues. V trimming: 4 bases; J trimming: 8 bases; junction bases outside the gene matches: 32. This CDR3 reads CASSYITNIGPGQGSRFDGYTF. CDR3 DNA sequence: TGTGCCAGCAGCTATATTACCAACATCGGGCCGGGACAGGGAAGTAGATTCGACGGCTACACCTTC.

This clonotype is large. The chain recombines TRBV5-6 with TRBJ2-7, with 7 nucleotides matching TRBD1. Germline CDR1 is SGHDT and CDR2 is YYEEEE. The trim removed 3 bases at V and 3 bases at J, leaving 6 bases unmatched. The CDR3 spans 14 residues. For the CDR3, the DNA is TGTGCCAGCAGCTCACCCAGGGGGTTCTACGAGCAGTACTTC. This translates into CASSSPRGFYEQYF.

This clonotype has a handful of counts. One base away lies a much larger clone, so this may be a sequencing read error. The chain couples TRBV7-8 to TRBJ1-1, with TRBD1 matching 10 bases. The CDR3 extends over 16 amino acids. The V gene's germline CDR1 is SGHVS and CDR2 FQNEAQ. The DNA for the CDR3 is TGTGCCAGCAGCTCGGGACAGGGGTTCATGAACACTGAACCTTTCTTT. Translation gives CASSSGQGFMNTEPFF.

This clonotype was detected ten times or more. This chain joins TRBV27 and TRBJ2-3; D uncertain. Germline V gene lookup returns CDR1 MNHEY and CDR2 SMNVEV (reference sequence). This CDR3 is 14 amino acids long. V was trimmed by 5 bases and J by 5 bases, leaving 14 bases between them. The CDR3 sequence is CASSHWGRGDTQYF. The DNA of the CDR3 is TGTGCCAGCAGTCACTGGGGTAGAGGAGATACGCAGTATTTT.

The chain couples TRBV7-2 to TRBJ1-6, with D tentatively TRBD1 (5 bases). This CDR3 has 16 amino acids. Trimming took 5 bases from V and 13 from J, leaving 24 bases between them. Germline CDR1 is SGHTA and CDR2 is FQGNSA. In nucleotides, the CDR3 is TGTGCCAGCAGCCAAGATGGTCTGGGACCCAACTCGCCCCTCCACTTT. It codes for CASSQDGLGPNSPLHF.